These 6 T cell receptor beta chains originate from one sample sequenced in a study of cytomegalovirus exposure and HLA in healthy donors. PCR primers comprised 60 Vbeta and 13 Jbeta primers. The assay was immunoSEQ multiplex PCR, and TCRdb's table has in-frame clones only and misses some. The sample lists fewer than 250,000 clones; roughly 70% were seen once. Sequencing was done on a sample of PBMCs. Receptors originate from a woman aged 25 to 39 in good health and CMV-seronegative.

The chain combines TRBV25-1 with TRBJ2-5; maybe TRBD2 (5 bases). This CDR3 comprises 13 residues. Germline CDR1 and CDR2: MGHDK and SYGVNS. The V gene lost 5 bases and the J gene lost 2 bases, with 9 bases spanning the gap. CDR3 nucleotide sequence: TGTGCCAGCAGTCGGGGTCGGCAAGAGACCCAGTACTTC. This encodes CASSRGRQETQYF.

This rearrangement joins TRBV19 to TRBJ2-2; 10 bases line up with TRBD2. This CDR3 region has 16 residues. V lost 0 bases and J lost 5; bases outside the gene matches: 3. The germline V gene has CDR1 LNHDA and CDR2 SQIVND (reference sequence). This chain's CDR3 is CASSIDASGSTGELFF. The CDR3 coding sequence is TGTGCCAGTAGTATAGACGCTAGCGGGAGTACCGGGGAGCTGTTTTTT. The variable domain in full, with the rest retrieved from reference TRBV19 and TRBJ2-2, is DGGITQSPKYLFRKEGQNVTLSCEQNLNHDAMYWYRQDPGQGLRLIYYSQIVNDFQKGDIAEGYSVSREKKESFPLTVTSAQKNPTAFYLCASSIDASGSTGELFFGEGSRLTVL.

The rearrangement joins TRBV6-1 to TRBJ1-2; D uncertain. The V gene's germline CDR1 is MNHNS and CDR2 SASEGT. This CDR3 is built from 15 residues. V was clipped by 8 bases and J by 4 bases, with 20 bases between them. The CDR3 region is CASLDYRRWAYGYTF. The DNA for the CDR3 is TGTGCCAGCCTCGACTACCGCAGGTGGGCCTATGGCTACACCTTC.

A note on this clone: Compared with germline, one end of the junction differs, possibly owing to a read error. The chain combines TRBV4-1 with TRBJ2-1; 15 bases line up with TRBD2. CDR3 size: 18 residues. Germline loops: CDR1 MGHRA, CDR2 YSYEKL. The CDR3 DNA reads TGCGCCAGCAGCCACGGGGGACTAGCGGGAGGATCCTACAATGAGCAATTCTTC. Residues: CASSHGGLAGGSYNEQFF.

J is TRBJ2-2 and V is TRBV6-5, with TRBD2 identical over 7 bases. CDR1 and CDR2 from the germline V gene are MNHEY and SVGAGI. The CDR3 is 15 amino acids. With V trimmed by 0 bases and J by 3 bases, 1 base remained unmatched. The CDR3 DNA reads as TGTGCCAGCAGTTACTCGGCGGGAGACACCGGGGAGCTGTTTTTT. Translation gives CASSYSAGDTGELFF.

V and J are TRBV18 and TRBJ2-1, with D maybe TRBD2 (6 bases). V lost 4 bases and J lost 5, with 12 bases in between. The CDR3 covers 14 residues. Germline V gene lookup returns CDR1 KGHSH and CDR2 LQKENI. CDR3 in DNA: TGTGCCAGCTCACTCGGGGGTGGGGACAATGAGCAGTTCTTC. Protein: CASSLGGGDNEQFF.